A single sample gave rise to the 13 T cell receptor beta chains below, sequenced in a study of beta chain features in type 1 diabetes. No antigen has been identified for these receptors. The study reverse transcribed the entire isolated RNA, so it sequenced expressed TCRB transcripts. The data were produced by immunoSEQ multiplex PCR, yet TCRdb's version contains in-frame clones alone and is incomplete. The sample records fewer than 450,000 clones, around an eighth being singletons. Broader study findings: Among all four CD4+ subsets, Type 1 diabetes patients had TCRB CDR3s that were moderately but significantly shorter.

Material for sequencing was naive CD4+ T cells from blood. These receptors all come from a woman between 18 and 30 years old with type 1 diabetes.

The chain combines TRBV5-1 with TRBJ2-3; tentative D call: TRBD2 (5 bases). Germline V gene data show CDR1 as SGHRS and CDR2 as YFSETQ. This CDR3 region has 15 residues. V was pared by 9 bases and J by 4 bases, with 21 bases between. The CDR3 here is CATRELGMGSDTQYF. The DNA for the CDR3 is TGCGCCACACGCGAACTAGGAATGGGGTCAGATACGCAGTATTTT. The full variable domain, with the rest looked up from reference TRBV5-1 and TRBJ2-3, is KAGVTQTPRYLIKTRGQQVTLSCSPISGHRSVSWYQQTPGQGLQFLFEYFSETQRNKGNFPGRFSGRQFSNSRSEMNVSTLELGDSALYLCATRELGMGSDTQYFGPGTRLTVL.

V usage is TRBV9 and J usage is TRBJ2-5; 13 nucleotides line up with TRBD2. V trimming: 3 bases; J trimming: 1 base; junction bases outside the gene matches: 12. Germline loops: CDR1 SGDLS, CDR2 YYNGEE. The CDR3 consists of 19 residues. For the CDR3, the DNA is TGTGCCAGCAGCGCCAGGACTAGCGGGAGAGGGTGGGTCCAAGAGACCCAGTACTTC. It codes for CASSARTSGRGWVQETQYF.

This clone has only one observation. The chain has TRBV7-2 and TRBJ2-1, with TRBD1 identical over 9 bases. This CDR3 region has 15 residues. The V gene end was trimmed by 5 bases and the J gene end by 2 bases; junction bases not matched to a gene: 4. In germline, CDR1 is SGHTA, CDR2 FQGNSA. The CDR3 sequence: CASSRTGVTYNEQFF. CDR3 nucleotides: TGTGCCAGCAGCCGGACAGGGGTCACCTACAATGAGCAGTTCTTC.

This chain links TRBV28 with TRBJ2-4; 8 positions agree with TRBD2. V lost 11 bases and J lost 2; bases outside the gene matches: 5. Germline CDR1 MDHEN, CDR2 SYDVKM. The CDR3 extends over 13 amino acids. CDR3: CAVGGGTKNIQYF. The CDR3 DNA is TGTGCCGTGGGCGGGGGGACCAAAAACATTCAGTACTTC.

This clone was counted only a few times. The rearrangement uses TRBV11-2 and TRBJ2-1; D is possibly TRBD1 (5 bases). The CDR3 is 17 amino acids. The germline V gene encodes CDR1 SGHAT and CDR2 FQNNGV. Trimming left V 5 bases short and J 0 bases short, with 17 bases between. The CDR3 bases are TGTGCCAGCAGCACGGAATGGGGCTACACCTCCTACAATGAGCAGTTCTTC. Encoded protein: CASSTEWGYTSYNEQFF.

This chain links TRBV28 with TRBJ2-1; D may be TRBD1 (6 bases). V was shortened by 3 bases and J by 3 bases, with 9 bases between the two germline ends. The CDR3 sequence is 14 residues long. The germline CDR1 and CDR2 sequences are MDHEN and SYDVKM. The CDR3 protein is CASSFQQGYNEQFF. The CDR3 bases are TGTGCCAGCAGTTTTCAACAGGGCTACAATGAGCAGTTCTTC.

V usage is TRBV28 and J usage is TRBJ2-4; 9 positions agree with TRBD1. The CDR3 is 18 residues long. Germline V lookup: CDR1 MDHEN, CDR2 SYDVKM. The trim removed 2 bases at V and 5 bases at J, leaving 13 bases unmatched. This CDR3 reads CASSLRAYRGQSENIQYF. DNA for the CDR3: TGTGCCAGCAGTTTACGGGCCTACAGGGGGCAATCGGAAAACATTCAGTACTTC.

The rearrangement joins TRBV5-6 to TRBJ2-3; TRBD1 might be the D (5 bases). Germline CDR1 is SGHDT and CDR2 is YYEEEE. With 1 base removed from V and 6 bases from J, the gap between germline ends came to 9 bases. The CDR3 spans 13 residues. CDR3 region: CASSLRGADTQYF. The CDR3 DNA follows: TGTGCCAGCAGCTTGAGGGGTGCGGATACGCAGTATTTT.

The V and J genes are TRBV6-5 and TRBJ2-7, with TRBD1 matching 10 bases. V lost 6 bases, J lost 11 bases, and 7 bases stayed unmatched. Per germline, CDR1 MNHEY and CDR2 SVGAGI. This CDR3 region has 12 residues. Here the CDR3 DNA reads TGTGCCAGCAGAAAGCGACAGGGGGCGGAGTACTTC. Amino acid sequence: CASRKRQGAEYF.

The sample holds a few counts of this clone. This CDR3 reads CASSLTRSFQYF. CDR3 DNA: TGTGCCAGCAGCCTTACCCGGTCATTTCAGTACTTC. This chain uses TRBV7-2 with TRBJ2-4; no clear D. Germline assignment: CDR1 SGHTA and CDR2 FQGNSA. The CDR3 is made up of 12 amino acids. V was pared by 5 bases and J by 11 bases, with 13 bases between.

The V gene is TRBV5-1, the J gene TRBJ1-2; unclear D gene. In germline, CDR1 is SGHRS, CDR2 YFSETQ. Trimming removed 2 bases at V and 8 bases at J, with 13 bases between. The CDR3 sequence is 13 residues long. CDR3 sequence reads: CASSFEGSGGYTF. CDR3 in DNA: TGCGCCAGCAGCTTTGAGGGTTCTGGAGGCTACACCTTC. Supplemented by reference TRBV5-1 and TRBJ1-2, the full variable domain reads KAGVTQTPRYLIKTRGQQVTLSCSPISGHRSVSWYQQTPGQGLQFLFEYFSETQRNKGNFPGRFSGRQFSNSRSEMNVSTLELGDSALYLCASSFEGSGGYTFGSGTRLTVV.

This clone was seen a handful of times. V is TRBV30 and J is TRBJ2-2; possibly TRBD1 for D (6 bases). Trimming cost V 1 base and J 0 bases, with 24 bases left between them. The CDR3 is made up of 20 amino acids. The V gene's germline CDR1 is GTSNPN and CDR2 SVGIG (reference sequence). This CDR3 is CAWSGIRDTTPTPNTGELFF. The CDR3 region has the DNA TGTGCCTGGAGTGGGATCCGGGACACCACCCCTACTCCGAACACCGGGGAGCTGTTTTTT.

The rearrangement joins TRBV11-2 to TRBJ2-1, with TRBD2 matching 8 bases. The CDR3 spans 17 residues. Germline lookup yields CDR1 SGHAT and CDR2 FQNNGV. J was trimmed by 3 bases and V by 1 base; bases with no gene match: 8. CDR3 loop: CASSLGARSGGYNEQFF. CDR3 coding DNA: TGTGCCAGCAGCTTAGGGGCTCGGAGCGGGGGCTACAATGAGCAGTTCTTC.